This paragraph covers one T cell receptor beta chain sequence. Its antigen is still unknown. V lost 5 bases and J lost 5; bases outside the gene matches: 4. CDR3 length equals 13 residues. CDR1 is MNHEY and CDR2 is SVGAGI in the germline V gene. Unstimulated regulatory T cells (CD4+CD25+CD127-), CD4+CD25- non-regulatory cells, CD4 and CD8 cells were FACS-sorted from thawed PBMCs. This sample is drawn from a study of Tregs in tolerant kidney transplant recipients. Study-wide results and caveats: Activated donor B cell expansion appeared to reveal the most relevant donor-specific TCRbeta repertoire.

Produced via immunoSEQ multiplex PCR; TCRdb's table is partial and in-frame only. There are about 240,000 clones in the sample; approximately 84% occur only once, and less than 0.75% lies in the top ten. This TCR was sampled from a human donor in good health. Input material: CD4+ T cells from blood. The chain has TRBV6-5 and TRBJ1-1, with TRBD1 matching over 8 bases. The CDR3 DNA follows: TGTGCCAGCAGTACCCGGACAGGGACTGAAGCTTTCTTT. Translating gives CASSTRTGTEAFF.